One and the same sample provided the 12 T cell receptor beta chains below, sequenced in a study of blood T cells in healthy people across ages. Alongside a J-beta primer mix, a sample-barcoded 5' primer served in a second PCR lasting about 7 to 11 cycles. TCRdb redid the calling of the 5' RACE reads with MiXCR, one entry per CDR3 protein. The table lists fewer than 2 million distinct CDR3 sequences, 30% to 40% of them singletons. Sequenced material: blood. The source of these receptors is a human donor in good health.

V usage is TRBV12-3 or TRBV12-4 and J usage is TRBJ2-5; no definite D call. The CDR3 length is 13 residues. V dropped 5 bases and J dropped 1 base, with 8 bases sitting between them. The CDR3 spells CASSMVSQETQYF. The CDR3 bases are TGTGCCAGCAGTATGGTTTCCCAAGAGACCCAGTACTTC.

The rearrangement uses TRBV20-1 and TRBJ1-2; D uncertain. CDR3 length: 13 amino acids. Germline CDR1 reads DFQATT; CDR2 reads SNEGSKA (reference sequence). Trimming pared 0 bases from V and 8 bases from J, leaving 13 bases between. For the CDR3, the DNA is TGCAGTGCTAGAGATGGAGCAGGCTACGGCTACACCTTC. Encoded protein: CSARDGAGYGYTF.

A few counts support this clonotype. The CDR3 spells CATSPSSGFSNIQYF. CDR3 bases: TGTGCCACCAGCCCATCCTCCGGGTTTTCGAACATTCAGTACTTC. The rearrangement links TRBV15 to TRBJ2-4; D is uncertain. The germline gives CDR1 LNHNV, CDR2 YYDKDF (reference sequence). V gave up 5 bases and J gave up 7 bases, with 18 bases separating them. The CDR3 sequence is 15 residues long.

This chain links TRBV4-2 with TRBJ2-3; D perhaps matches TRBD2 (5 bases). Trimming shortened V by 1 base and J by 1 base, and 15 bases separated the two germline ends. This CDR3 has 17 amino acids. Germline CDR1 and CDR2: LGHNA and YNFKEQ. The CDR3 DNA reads TGTGCCAGCAGCCAAGGTGACTACCACGGTGGCACAGATACGCAGTATTTT. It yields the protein CASSQGDYHGGTDTQYF.

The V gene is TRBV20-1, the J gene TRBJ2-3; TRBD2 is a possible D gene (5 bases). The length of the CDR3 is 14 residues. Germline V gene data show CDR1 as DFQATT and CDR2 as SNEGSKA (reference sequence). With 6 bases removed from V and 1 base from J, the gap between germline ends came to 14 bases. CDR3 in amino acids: CSALSSGGTDTQYF. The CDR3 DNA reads TGCAGTGCCCTCAGTTCCGGGGGCACAGATACGCAGTATTTT.

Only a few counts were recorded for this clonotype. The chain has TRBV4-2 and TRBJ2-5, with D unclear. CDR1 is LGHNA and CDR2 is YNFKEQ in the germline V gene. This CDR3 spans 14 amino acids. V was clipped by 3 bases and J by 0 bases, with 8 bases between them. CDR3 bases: TGTGCCAGCAGCCATTTGGGGTACCAAGAGACCCAGTACTTC. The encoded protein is CASSHLGYQETQYF.

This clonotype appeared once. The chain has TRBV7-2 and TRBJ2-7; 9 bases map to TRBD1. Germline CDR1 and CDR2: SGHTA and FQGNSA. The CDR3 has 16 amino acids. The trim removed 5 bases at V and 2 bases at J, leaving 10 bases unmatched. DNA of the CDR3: TGTGCCAGCAGCCCAGATTCCGGGACAGGGCCCTACGAGCAGTACTTC. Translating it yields CASSPDSGTGPYEQYF.

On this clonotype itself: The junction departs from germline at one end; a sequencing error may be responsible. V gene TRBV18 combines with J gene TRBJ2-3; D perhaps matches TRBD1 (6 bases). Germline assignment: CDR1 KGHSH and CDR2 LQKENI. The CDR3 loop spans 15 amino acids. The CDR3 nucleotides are TGTGCCTGCTCACTTAACGGACAGCCAACAGATACGCAGTATTTT. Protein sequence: CACSLNGQPTDTQYF.

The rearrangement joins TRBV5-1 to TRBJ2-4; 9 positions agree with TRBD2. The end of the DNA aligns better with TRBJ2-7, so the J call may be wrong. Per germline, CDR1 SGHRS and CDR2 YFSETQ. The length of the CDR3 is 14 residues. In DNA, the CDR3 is TGCGCCAGCAGCTTAAGCGGGGGGTACTCCGAGCAGTACTTC. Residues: CASSLSGGYSEQYF.

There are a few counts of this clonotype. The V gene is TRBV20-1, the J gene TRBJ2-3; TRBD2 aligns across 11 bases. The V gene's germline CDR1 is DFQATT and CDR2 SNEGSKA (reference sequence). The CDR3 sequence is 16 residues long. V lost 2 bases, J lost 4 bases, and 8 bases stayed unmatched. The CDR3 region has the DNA TGCAGTGCTAGACGACTAGCGGGGCCCTCATCAGATACGCAGTATTTT. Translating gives CSARRLAGPSSDTQYF.

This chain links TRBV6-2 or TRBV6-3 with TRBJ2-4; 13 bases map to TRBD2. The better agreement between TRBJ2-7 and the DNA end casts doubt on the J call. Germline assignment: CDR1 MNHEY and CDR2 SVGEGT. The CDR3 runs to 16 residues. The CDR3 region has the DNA TGTGCCAGCAGTTACTTTGGGACTAGCGGGGCATACGAGCAGTACTTC. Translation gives CASSYFGTSGAYEQYF.

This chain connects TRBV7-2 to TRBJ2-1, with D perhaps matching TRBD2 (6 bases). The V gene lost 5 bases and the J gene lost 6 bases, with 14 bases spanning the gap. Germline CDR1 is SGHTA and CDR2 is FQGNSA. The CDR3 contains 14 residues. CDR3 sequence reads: CASSPLLGGNEQFF. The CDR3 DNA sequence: TGTGCCAGCAGCCCCCTCCTCGGGGGCAATGAGCAGTTCTTC.